This TCR beta chain was retrieved from a study of control samples from healthy donors and cancer patients. The repertoire was sequenced with immunoSEQ multiplex PCR; TCRdb's copy has only in-frame clones and lacks some. The sample lists about 86,000 clones; 80% to 95% were seen once. Trimming at V came to 8 bases and at J to 4 bases, leaving 10 bases not matched to a gene. This CDR3 region has 15 residues. CDR1 and CDR2 from the germline V gene are WNHNN and SYGVQD (reference sequence). The rearrangement uses TRBV10-1 and TRBJ1-1, with 10 bases aligning to TRBD1. The sample consisted of blood. The receptor's source is a woman aged 25 to 39 in good health. The CDR3 is CASRDRGFRVTEAFF. The CDR3 DNA reads TGCGCCAGCCGGGACAGGGGTTTTCGGGTCACTGAAGCTTTCTTT.